Below, 30 T cell receptor beta chains from the same sample are listed, as sequenced in a study of blood T cell repertoires in COVID-19. Generated by immunoSEQ multiplex PCR, the TCRdb table keeps only in-frame clones and is missing some. The sample shows 330,000 or so clones, about nine tenths of them seen only once. The sequencing sample was made of peripheral blood. All receptors derive from a man aged 30-40 years with COVID-19, enrolled during active disease.

This chain uses TRBV7-2 with TRBJ1-2; 11 nucleotides align to TRBD1. The CDR3 totals 16 residues. The trim removed 0 bases at V and 8 bases at J, leaving 8 bases unmatched. The germline V gene has CDR1 SGHTA and CDR2 FQGNSA. CDR3 residues: CASSLASGTGGGGYTF. For the CDR3, the DNA is TGTGCCAGCAGCTTAGCCTCCGGGACAGGGGGGGGAGGCTACACCTTC.

This chain connects TRBV19 to TRBJ1-2, with D possibly TRBD1 on 6 matching bases. V dropped 2 bases and J dropped 5 bases, with 12 bases sitting between them. Germline V lookup: CDR1 LNHDA, CDR2 SQIVND (reference sequence). CDR3 length equals 14 residues. In nucleotides, the CDR3 is TGTGCCAGTAGTATATCTCAACAGGGATATGGCTACACCTTC. It encodes CASSISQQGYGYTF.

V and J are TRBV19 and TRBJ2-2; 12 positions match TRBD2. CDR1 is LNHDA and CDR2 is SQIVND in the germline V gene (reference sequence). The CDR3 extends over 18 amino acids. The V and J ends lost 3 bases and 1 base, in that order; junction bases with no gene match: 6. DNA of the CDR3: TGTGCCAGTAGTATTGGCCTAGCGGGAGGGATGAACACCGGGGAGCTGTTTTTT. Its translation: CASSIGLAGGMNTGELFF.

The chain recombines TRBV27 with TRBJ1-5; D is unclear. The CDR3 has 14 amino acids. Germline CDR1 reads MNHEY; CDR2 reads SMNVEV (reference sequence). Deletions cut 5 bases from V and 0 bases from J, with 8 bases between. CDR3 DNA sequence: TGTGCCAGCAGTGCGGGATATAGCAATCAGCCCCAGCATTTT. Translation: CASSAGYSNQPQHF.

This chain links TRBV19 with TRBJ2-7, with 11 bases fitting TRBD2. Trimming at V came to 6 bases and at J to 0 bases, leaving 13 bases not matched to a gene. The germline V gene encodes CDR1 LNHDA and CDR2 SQIVND (reference sequence). The CDR3 totals 18 residues. CDR3 DNA: TGTGCCAGTAGCGGATTGACGGGACTAGCGGCCTACTCCTACGAGCAGTACTTC. This sequence encodes CASSGLTGLAAYSYEQYF.

The chain's CDR3 is CASSQGWGDTEAFF. Here the CDR3 DNA reads TGTGCCAGCAGCCAAGGATGGGGGGACACTGAAGCTTTCTTT. This rearrangement joins TRBV3-1 (or the pseudogene TRBV3-2) to TRBJ1-1; D possibly corresponds to TRBD1 (5 bases). Germline CDR1 reads LGHDT; CDR2 reads YNNKEL (reference sequence). V was pared by 1 base and J by 3 bases, with 9 bases between. The CDR3 has 14 residues.

The chain links TRBV9 to TRBJ1-2, with 9 bases that match TRBD1. The CDR3 has 15 amino acids. CDR1 is SGDLS and CDR2 is YYNGEE in the germline V gene. V gave up 3 bases and J gave up 5 bases; unmatched junction bases: 8. The CDR3 spells CASSASTGGGYGYTF. In DNA, the CDR3 is TGTGCCAGCAGCGCTTCGACAGGGGGTGGTTATGGCTACACCTTC.

This chain uses TRBV19 with TRBJ2-1; 7 nucleotides align to TRBD1. V was pared by 3 bases and J by 5 bases, with 16 bases of the junction left unmatched. CDR1 and CDR2 (germline): LNHDA, SQIVND (reference sequence). This CDR3 region has 18 residues. The CDR3 is CASSIKRGTVKTDNEQFF. The CDR3, as DNA: TGTGCCAGTAGTATCAAAAGGGGGACAGTAAAGACCGACAATGAGCAGTTCTTC.

The rearrangement links TRBV6-2 or TRBV6-3 to TRBJ2-4; maybe TRBD1 (6 bases). V was clipped by 4 bases and J by 2 bases, with 18 bases between them. Germline V gene lookup returns CDR1 MNHEY and CDR2 SVGEGT. This CDR3 is built from 17 residues. CDR3 coding DNA: TGTGCCAGCAGTTTCCCCCACAGGGAAGAGTCCAAAAACATTCAGTACTTC. It is translated as CASSFPHREESKNIQYF.

The chain carries TRBV6-2 or TRBV6-3 and TRBJ2-7; TRBD1 is a possible D gene (6 bases). Germline CDR1 MNHEY, CDR2 SVGEGT. This CDR3 region has 16 residues. Trimming cost V 0 bases and J 3 bases, with 15 bases left between them. CDR3 coding DNA: TGTGCCAGCAGTTACTCGAGAGGAAACAGGGACTACGAGCAGTACTTC. Translation: CASSYSRGNRDYEQYF.

The chain joins TRBV27 to TRBJ1-4; D is uncertain. Germline CDR1 reads MNHEY; CDR2 reads SMNVEV (reference sequence). V was clipped by 4 bases and J by 5 bases, with 8 bases between them. The CDR3 spans 13 residues. The CDR3 region has the DNA TGTGCCAGCAGTTCAGGATTCAATGAAAAACTGTTTTTT. This sequence encodes CASSSGFNEKLFF.

At least ten counts were recorded for this clone. CDR3 sequence reads: CASKNGEWDTGELFF. The DNA of the CDR3 is TGTGCCAGCAAGAACGGGGAATGGGACACCGGGGAGCTGTTTTTT. The chain couples TRBV27 to TRBJ2-2; D possibly corresponds to TRBD2 (5 bases). V lost 7 bases and J lost 3, with 15 bases in between. Germline V gene lookup returns CDR1 MNHEY and CDR2 SMNVEV (reference sequence). This CDR3 comprises 15 residues.

V usage is TRBV4-1 and J usage is TRBJ1-1, with D possibly TRBD1 on 5 matching bases. V lost 4 bases, J lost 0 bases, and 18 bases lay in between. The CDR3 covers 17 residues. Germline CDR1 reads MGHRA; CDR2 reads YSYEKL. DNA for the CDR3: TGCGCCAGCAGCCCCGGGGGGGGAAAGGCTATGAACACTGAAGCTTTCTTT. Translation: CASSPGGGKAMNTEAFF.

The V call is TRBV15, the J call TRBJ1-5, with 10 bases fitting TRBD1. Germline CDR1 reads LNHNV; CDR2 reads YYDKDF (reference sequence). The CDR3 totals 17 residues. J lost 6 bases, V lost 1 base, and 9 bases had no gene match. CDR3 coding DNA: TGTGCCACCAGCAGAGGGGACAGGGGCCATGGGAGTCAGCCCCAGCATTTT. Residues: CATSRGDRGHGSQPQHF.

The rearrangement links TRBV29-1 to TRBJ1-2, with 7 positions matching TRBD1. From germline, CDR1 is SQVTM and CDR2 ANQGSEA. The CDR3 spans 13 residues. V dropped 6 bases and J dropped 4; count of bases not matched to a gene: 8. CDR3 coding DNA: TGCAGCGTGGACCGGGACAGATCCTATGGCTACACCTTC. Its protein product is CSVDRDRSYGYTF. The full variable domain, completed using reference TRBV29-1 and TRBJ1-2, is SAVISQKPSRDICQRGTSLTIQCQVDSQVTMMFWYRQQPGQSLTLIATANQGSEATYESGFVIDKFPISRPNLTFSTLTVSNMSPEDSSIYLCSVDRDRSYGYTFGSGTRLTVV.

The chain has TRBV7-3 and TRBJ2-2; weak D call: TRBD2 (5 bases). This CDR3 contains 14 residues. CDR1 and CDR2 (germline): SGHTA, FQGTGA. Trimming took 5 bases from V and 5 from J, leaving 12 bases between them. In DNA form, the CDR3 reads TGTGCCAGCAGCCAAATCCGGGGTACCGGGGAGCTGTTTTTT. Protein: CASSQIRGTGELFF.

This chain joins TRBV7-9 and TRBJ2-1, with TRBD2 identical over 8 bases. CDR3 length equals 16 residues. V lost 2 bases, J lost 8 bases, and 11 bases stayed unmatched. CDR1 is SEHNR, CDR2 FQNEAQ, per germline (reference sequence). In DNA form, the CDR3 reads TGTGCCAGCAGCTTAACGAGAGCGGGAGACAACTATGAGCAGTTCTTC. Protein product: CASSLTRAGDNYEQFF.

The chain recombines TRBV12-3 or TRBV12-4 with TRBJ2-1; D not resolved. The CDR3 has 13 amino acids. V lost 3 bases, J lost 4 bases, and 7 bases lay in between. Here the CDR3 reads CASSFRGYNEQFF. The CDR3 nucleotides read TGTGCCAGCAGTTTCCGCGGATACAATGAGCAGTTCTTC.

This chain joins TRBV7-2 and TRBJ2-7; 7 bases agree with TRBD2. CDR1 is SGHTA and CDR2 is FQGNSA in the germline V gene. This CDR3 is 15 amino acids long. V lost 3 bases to trimming and J lost 0 bases; unmatched junction nucleotides: 5. This CDR3 reads CASSFFGGNSYEQYF. The CDR3 nucleotides read TGTGCCAGCAGCTTCTTCGGGGGGAACTCCTACGAGCAGTACTTC.

J is TRBJ2-5 and V is TRBV2; D possibly corresponds to TRBD2 (7 bases). CDR3 length: 13 amino acids. The germline V and J ends were trimmed by 2 bases and 5 bases, with 9 bases remaining between them. Germline-derived CDR1 and CDR2 are SNHLY and FYNNEI. The CDR3 DNA reads TGTGCCAGCAGTGAAACGGGGGGCGAGACCCAGTACTTC. Its protein product is CASSETGGETQYF.

The chain combines TRBV3-1 (or the pseudogene TRBV3-2) with TRBJ2-3, with 14 bases identical to TRBD2. The CDR3 totals 19 residues. Germline trimming cut 4 bases from V and 3 bases from J; bases unmatched to any gene: 12. CDR1 LGHDT and CDR2 YNNKEL come from the germline V gene (reference sequence). The CDR3, as DNA: TGTGCCAGCAGCCCGGGACTAGCGGGAGATATACCCGTTACAGATACGCAGTATTTT. Translation gives CASSPGLAGDIPVTDTQYF.

The J gene is TRBJ1-4, the V gene TRBV6-6; D ambiguous. This CDR3 is 16 amino acids long. Germline V CDR1 and CDR2: MNHNY, SVGAGI (reference sequence). The V end was cut by 2 bases, the J end by 8 bases, with 18 bases between. CDR3 amino acids: CASSYPNRGLGEKLFF. Written as DNA, the CDR3 is TGTGCCAGCAGTTACCCCAACCGAGGGTTGGGGGAAAAACTGTTTTTT.

J is TRBJ2-2 and V is TRBV2; weak D call: TRBD1 (6 bases). Germline V gene lookup returns CDR1 SNHLY and CDR2 FYNNEI. This CDR3 region has 19 residues. V was pared by 2 bases and J by 5 bases, with 24 bases between. CDR3 sequence: CASSEFRPWQGSGTGELFF. The CDR3 nucleotides are TGTGCCAGCAGTGAATTTCGCCCCTGGCAGGGGTCGGGGACCGGGGAGCTGTTTTTT.

The chain has TRBV24-1 and TRBJ2-7; a possible D gene is TRBD1 (5 bases). Trimming took off 4 bases at V and 6 bases at J, with 12 bases between the two ends. Germline loops: CDR1 KGHDR, CDR2 SFDVKD. The CDR3 sequence is 13 residues long. DNA of the CDR3: TGTGCCACCAGTGACCCCGGTAGGGGCGAGCAGTACTTC. Its translation: CATSDPGRGEQYF.

The genes are TRBV5-1 and TRBJ2-7, with TRBD1 matching over 7 bases. Per germline, CDR1 SGHRS and CDR2 YFSETQ. This CDR3 contains 14 residues. The junction had 11 bases not matched to a gene; V was cut back by 4 bases and J by 7 bases. DNA for the CDR3: TGCGCCAGCAGCCGAGGGACAGACTCCTTAGAGCAGTACTTC. This encodes CASSRGTDSLEQYF.

The chain has TRBV18 and TRBJ2-1, with 9 positions matching TRBD1. Per the germline V gene, CDR1 is KGHSH and CDR2 is LQKENI. The CDR3 is made up of 15 amino acids. V lost 6 bases and J lost 1; bases outside the gene matches: 4. The CDR3 spells CASSFGTGSYNEQFF. The CDR3 DNA is TGTGCCAGCTCTTTCGGGACAGGGTCCTACAATGAGCAGTTCTTC.

The rearrangement links TRBV5-4 to TRBJ1-2; 12 nucleotides align to TRBD1. CDR1 is SGHNT, CDR2 YYREEE, per germline (reference sequence). The CDR3 is 14 amino acids. The ends lost 3 bases at V and 7 bases at J; junction bases unmatched: 4. The CDR3 region is CASSSGTGGVGYTF. The CDR3 DNA is TGTGCCAGCAGCTCCGGGACAGGGGGCGTTGGCTACACCTTC. The full variable domain, completed using reference TRBV5-4 and TRBJ1-2, is ETGVTQSPTHLIKTRGQQVTLRCSSQSGHNTVSWYQQALGQGPQFIFQYYREEENGRGNFPPRFSGLQFPNYSSELNVNALELDDSALYLCASSSGTGGVGYTFGSGTRLTVV.

The gene calls are TRBV7-9 and TRBJ2-3; 14 nucleotides match TRBD2. Trimming removed 4 bases from V and 3 bases from J; junction bases left unmatched: 3. This CDR3 has 16 residues. CDR1 is SEHNR and CDR2 is FQNEAQ in the germline V gene (reference sequence). The CDR3 DNA is TGTGCCAGCAGCTCCCGGACTAGCGGGAGGACAGATACGCAGTATTTT. It is translated as CASSSRTSGRTDTQYF.

The V call is TRBV7-9, the J call TRBJ2-3; 10 positions match TRBD2. With V trimmed by 2 bases and J by 5 bases, 7 bases remained unmatched. CDR1 and CDR2 from the germline V gene are SEHNR and FQNEAQ (reference sequence). CDR3 length: 16 amino acids. CDR3: CASSLPEREGLDTQYF. As DNA, the CDR3 is TGTGCCAGCAGCTTACCGGAGCGGGAGGGACTAGATACGCAGTATTTT.

This clone occurred a few times. The chain recombines TRBV6-6 with TRBJ1-2; 10 bases map to TRBD1. The CDR3 totals 17 residues. The junction had 16 bases not matched to a gene; V was cut back by 5 bases and J by 7 bases. Germline V CDR1 and CDR2: MNHNY, SVGAGI (reference sequence). This chain's CDR3 is CASSRQGARFGVGGYTF. The CDR3 nucleotides are TGTGCCAGCAGTCGACAGGGGGCTCGGTTCGGGGTAGGTGGCTACACCTTC.